Presented here are 9 T cell receptor beta chains from one specimen sequenced in a study of T cell responses to AZD1222 COVID-19 vaccine. Repertoires were generated with immunoSEQ multiplex PCR, while TCRdb's copy carries only in-frame clones and drops some. The repertoire holds 110,000 to 150,000 clones, with approximately 91% as singletons. The material was peripheral blood, obtained on day 0 of AZD1222 vaccination. The receptors come from an adult in good health.

V and J are TRBV27 and TRBJ1-2; D gene unclear. The CDR3 extends over 14 amino acids. V lost 7 bases to trimming and J lost 2 bases, with 14 bases between them. Germline V gene sequence: CDR1 MNHEY, CDR2 SMNVEV (reference sequence). CDR3 sequence: CASTSTGPNYGYTF. The CDR3 DNA follows: TGTGCCAGCACCTCGACGGGTCCGAACTATGGCTACACCTTC.

The chain has TRBV6-6 and TRBJ2-7, with 7 bases fitting TRBD1. The CDR3 has 15 residues. V lost 2 bases and J lost 6; bases outside the gene matches: 10. In germline, CDR1 is MNHNY, CDR2 SVGAGI (reference sequence). CDR3 sequence (DNA): TGTGCCAGCAGTTACGAAACGGACAGGACGGGCGAGCAGTACTTC. As protein: CASSYETDRTGEQYF.

The CDR3 loop is CASSLLAPEQFF. In DNA form, the CDR3 reads TGCGCCAGCAGCTTACTAGCCCCTGAGCAGTTCTTC. The rearrangement uses TRBV5-1 and TRBJ2-1; D is possibly TRBD2 (6 bases). Trimming shortened V by 2 bases and J by 9 bases, and 9 bases separated the two germline ends. The CDR3 contains 12 residues. The V gene's germline CDR1 is SGHRS and CDR2 YFSETQ.

V is TRBV5-4 and J is TRBJ2-3, with 8 bases that match TRBD2. CDR3 size: 15 residues. J lost 0 bases, V lost 3 bases, and 3 bases had no gene match. Germline loops: CDR1 SGHNT, CDR2 YYREEE (reference sequence). The DNA of the CDR3 is TGTGCCAGCAGCTACAGCGGGGGAAGCACAGATACGCAGTATTTT. This codes for CASSYSGGSTDTQYF.

Written as DNA, the CDR3 is TGTGCCGCCACCCCTAATGAGCAGTTCTTC. Its translation: CAATPNEQFF. The V and J genes are TRBV2 and TRBJ2-1; D is ambiguous. V was trimmed by 11 bases and J by 7 bases, leaving 9 bases between them. CDR1 SNHLY and CDR2 FYNNEI come from the germline V gene. The CDR3 covers 10 residues.

The chain couples TRBV27 to TRBJ1-1; D gene unclear. Trimming stripped 4 bases from V and 0 bases from J, with 3 bases between. Per germline, CDR1 MNHEY and CDR2 SMNVEV (reference sequence). The CDR3 is 12 amino acids. CDR3 in DNA: TGTGCCAGCAGTTCAATGAACACTGAAGCTTTCTTT. Amino acids: CASSSMNTEAFF.

V gene TRBV25-1 combines with J gene TRBJ2-2; 7 nucleotides agree with TRBD1. Per the germline V gene, CDR1 is MGHDK and CDR2 is SYGVNS. The trim removed 4 bases at V and 4 bases at J, leaving 6 bases unmatched. The CDR3 is made up of 15 amino acids. The CDR3: CASSVPGTVTGELFF. The CDR3 DNA is TGTGCCAGCAGTGTACCCGGGACAGTCACCGGGGAGCTGTTTTTT.

V is TRBV18 and J is TRBJ2-7; 7 positions match TRBD2. The CDR3 runs 15 residues. CDR1 is KGHSH and CDR2 is LQKENI in the germline V gene. Unmatched junction bases numbered 9, after V lost 6 bases and J lost 1 base. CDR3 nucleotides: TGTGCCAGCTCCCCCGGGGGAGGGAAATCCTACGAGCAGTACTTC. Residues: CASSPGGGKSYEQYF. The full variable domain, with the rest looked up from reference TRBV18 and TRBJ2-7, is NAGVMQNPRHLVRRRGQEARLRCSPMKGHSHVYWYRQLPEEGLKFMVYLQKENIIDESGMPKERFSAEFPKEGPSILRIQQVVRGDSAAYFCASSPGGGKSYEQYFGPGTRLTVT.

This sequence joins TRBV12-1 and TRBJ2-7; TRBD1 is the table's D call and was not checked against the DNA. TRBV12-1 is flagged as a pseudogene. The length of the CDR3 is 17 residues. The CDR3, as DNA: TGTGCCAGCAGCTGGACTCCGGGACAGGAGCAGGTTTACGAGCAGTACTTC. It yields the protein CASSWTPGQEQVYEQYF.